This T cell receptor beta chain was sequenced during a study of a mutant IDH1 vaccine in newly diagnosed glioma. Study observations and caveats: Shifts in the top peripheral T cell clonotypes seemed unrelated to pseudoprogression.

Clones were sequenced by immunoSEQ multiplex PCR, and TCRdb holds only the in-frame ones, with some missing. The sample has 45,000 to 65,000 clones; approximately 80% are singletons. This clone was recorded once. Its specificity is unknown. Described time point: baseline, week 1 (first vaccination visit). The treatment: pre-vaccination baseline after standard-of-care therapy. Astrocytomas found in donors were new, WHO grade 3 or 4, IDH1-mutant and ATRX-lost. The source material was PBMCs, sampled from a glioma patient treated with radiotherapy, temozolomide or both. The clonotype originates from a man between 18 and 35 years old with glioma.

DNA of the CDR3: TGTGCCAGCAACCCACAGGGGGCGTATAATTCACCCCTCCACTTT. Its protein product is CASNPQGAYNSPLHF. The J gene is TRBJ1-6, the V gene TRBV7-8, with 9 bases lining up with TRBD1. The CDR3 has 15 residues. Germline loops: CDR1 SGHVS, CDR2 FQNEAQ. V lost 7 bases, J lost 4 bases, and 5 bases stayed unmatched.